This TCR beta chain was sequenced in a study of CD8 T cells in ankylosing spondylitis. CDR1 and CDR2 (germline): MNHNY, SVGAGI (reference sequence). V lost 0 bases, J lost 5 bases, and 4 bases lay in between. There are 12 residues in the CDR3. This clonotype was counted ten times or more. The antigen is not known. Findings and limits, study-wide: Existing reports had already noted some motif variants in reactive arthritis synovial fluid and blood. Disease-linked clones were CD8+ and relatively rare in peripheral blood.

As the method for making TCR beta libraries, quantitative 5'-RACE with molecular barcodes was used. TCRdb passed the 5' RACE reads through MiXCR, listing each CDR3 protein once. This sample has hundreds of thousands of distinct CDR3 sequences, with about 20% found just once. This chain links TRBV6-6 with TRBJ2-5; D remains ambiguous. The sequenced material came from blood, either unsorted or a sorted T cell fraction (not recorded which). The sequence came from a male donor with ankylosing spondylitis or in good health (not recorded which). DNA of the CDR3: TGTGCCAGCAGTTACTCGAAGGAGACCCAGTACTTC. It codes for CASSYSKETQYF.